These 27 T cell receptor beta chains were all obtained from the same sample, sequenced in a study of early T cells in non-severe SARS-CoV-2 infection. Each CDR3 protein gets one entry after TCRdb re-called the 5' RACE reads with MiXCR. The sample yields tens of thousands of distinct CDR3 sequences, roughly 5% seen once. The sample was whole blood. These receptors were collected from an adult who was a healthcare worker with PCR-confirmed SARS-CoV-2 infection or an uninfected control (not recorded which).

This clonotype was counted many times. The J gene is TRBJ2-7, the V gene TRBV6-6; 9 nucleotides agree with TRBD1. The CDR3 runs to 16 residues. With V trimmed by 11 bases and J by 6 bases, 20 bases remained unmatched. CDR1 is MNHNY, CDR2 SVGAGI, per germline (reference sequence). The CDR3 sequence is CASLGGPGQGSREQYF. Here the CDR3 DNA reads TGTGCCTCCCTGGGGGGACCGGGACAGGGTAGTCGCGAGCAGTACTTC.

This clonotype was detected ten times or more. The chain carries TRBV29-1 and TRBJ2-5; tentatively, D is TRBD1 (5 bases). CDR3 size: 12 residues. Germline V gives CDR1 SQVTM, CDR2 ANQGSEA. Trimming shortened V by 7 bases and J by 1 base, and 10 bases separated the two germline ends. This chain's CDR3 is CSASRVQETQYF. For the CDR3, the DNA is TGCAGCGCCAGCAGGGTCCAAGAGACCCAGTACTTC.

This clonotype was observed at least ten times. J is TRBJ2-2 and V is TRBV7-2; TRBD2 aligns across 7 bases. The CDR3 is 20 residues long. Germline loops: CDR1 SGHTA, CDR2 FQGNSA. Trimming removed 1 base from V and 3 bases from J; junction bases left unmatched: 17. CDR3 DNA: TGTGCCAGCAGCTTAGGGGAGCCGGCACGCGGGGGAGATGACACCGGGGAGCTGTTTTTT. Amino acids: CASSLGEPARGGDDTGELFF.

The chain has TRBV7-2 and TRBJ2-3; 8 nucleotides align to TRBD2. Germline V gene sequence: CDR1 SGHTA, CDR2 FQGNSA. Losses at the gene ends were 1 base for V and 2 bases for J; bases not matched to a gene: 8. The CDR3 sequence is 17 residues long. The CDR3 nucleotides are TGTGCCAGCAGCTTAGACCACGCGGGGGGCCCCACAGATACGCAGTATTTT. Translated, it gives CASSLDHAGGPTDTQYF.

Many counts were recorded for this clonotype. The chain couples TRBV10-3 to TRBJ2-7, with no clear D. In germline, CDR1 is ENHRY, CDR2 SYGVKD. Trimming stripped 2 bases from V and 4 bases from J, with 6 bases between. This CDR3 is built from 12 residues. The CDR3 sequence is CAISEKGYEQYF. CDR3 sequence (DNA): TGTGCCATCAGTGAGAAAGGTTACGAGCAGTACTTC.

This sequence joins TRBV4-2 and TRBJ1-1; D unresolved. Per the germline V gene, CDR1 is LGHNA and CDR2 is YNFKEQ. The CDR3 sequence is 16 residues long. Trimming shortened V by 0 bases and J by 5 bases, and 16 bases separated the two germline ends. CDR3: CASSQDPSQLSTEAFF. The CDR3 region has the DNA TGTGCCAGCAGCCAAGATCCTTCCCAACTTTCGACTGAAGCTTTCTTT.

This clonotype was observed many times. The chain links TRBV20-1 to TRBJ2-7, with D perhaps given as TRBD1 or TRBD2 (5 bases each). This CDR3 is built from 14 residues. Germline V gives CDR1 DFQATT, CDR2 SNEGSKA (reference sequence). The germline V and J ends were trimmed by 5 bases and 0 bases, with 14 bases remaining between them. The CDR3 DNA follows: TGCAGTGCTGCCCGGGACGCAGTCTCCTACGAGCAGTACTTC. It specifies CSAARDAVSYEQYF.

The rearrangement uses TRBV20-1 and TRBJ2-3; TRBD2 matches 9 bases. Germline assignment: CDR1 DFQATT and CDR2 SNEGSKA (reference sequence). After removal of 0 bases from V and 5 bases from J, the junction contained 9 bases not matched to a gene. This CDR3 is 16 amino acids long. The CDR3 region has the DNA TGCAGTGCTAGAGATAAGCTAGCGGGAATTCTAGATACGCAGTATTTT. Encoded protein: CSARDKLAGILDTQYF.

At least ten counts were recorded for this clonotype. The gene calls are TRBV12-3 or TRBV12-4 and TRBJ2-7; D is unclear. The CDR3 has 14 amino acids. V was pared by 1 base and J by 5 bases, with 12 bases between. The CDR3 here is CASSLVDPRDEQYF. Here the CDR3 DNA reads TGTGCCAGCAGTTTAGTTGACCCCCGGGACGAGCAGTACTTC.

Many counts were recorded for this clonotype. The chain couples TRBV12-3 or TRBV12-4 to TRBJ1-2, with 10 bases lining up with TRBD1. Losses at the gene ends were 6 bases for V and 6 bases for J; bases not matched to a gene: 7. This CDR3 has 14 residues. The CDR3 loop is CASRGDRGTDGYTF. For the CDR3, the DNA is TGTGCCAGCAGGGGGGACAGGGGTACTGATGGCTACACCTTC.

There are many counts of this clonotype. The rearrangement links TRBV12-3 or TRBV12-4 to TRBJ2-3, with TRBD2 matching over 9 bases. The CDR3 has 16 residues. The J segment lost 4 bases and the V segment lost 0 bases, leaving 5 bases of the junction unmatched. Here the CDR3 reads CASSLAPAGGADTQYF. The CDR3 nucleotides read TGTGCCAGCAGTTTAGCGCCAGCGGGAGGTGCAGATACGCAGTATTTT.

This clonotype was counted many times. The chain links TRBV20-1 to TRBJ1-2; D unclear. The CDR3 length is 13 residues. V shed 4 bases and J shed 2 bases, with 11 bases lying between them. The germline V gene encodes CDR1 DFQATT and CDR2 SNEGSKA (reference sequence). CDR3: CSAIPRSNYGYTF. As DNA, the CDR3 is TGCAGTGCTATTCCCCGGTCGAACTATGGCTACACCTTC.

The chain combines TRBV6-2 or TRBV6-3 with TRBJ2-7, with unresolved D. This CDR3 region has 14 residues. Germline values: CDR1 MNHEY, CDR2 SVGEGT. Between the trimmed V and J ends, which lost 0 bases and 1 base, there was a span of 7 bases. CDR3 protein: CASSYSTPSYEQYF. The CDR3 bases are TGTGCCAGCAGTTACTCGACGCCGTCCTACGAGCAGTACTTC.

The table lists this clonotype with many counts. V is TRBV15 and J is TRBJ2-1; D ambiguous. Trimming removed 5 bases at V and 5 bases at J, with 10 bases between. Germline-derived CDR1 and CDR2 are LNHNV and YYDKDF (reference sequence). The CDR3 is 13 amino acids. The CDR3 loop is CATSPSPNNEQFF. DNA of the CDR3: TGTGCCACCAGCCCGTCCCCCAACAATGAGCAGTTCTTC.

This clonotype was recorded many times. The chain links TRBV3-1 to TRBJ2-7; D possibly matches TRBD1 or TRBD2 (5 bases each). The CDR3 runs 15 residues. V was pared by 4 bases and J by 0 bases, with 13 bases between. From germline, CDR1 is LGHDT and CDR2 YNNKEL (reference sequence). The CDR3 DNA is TGTGCCAGCAGCCGGGACGGAAGGAGCTCCTACGAGCAGTACTTC. This translates into CASSRDGRSSYEQYF.

This clonotype occurred many times. This chain links TRBV30 with TRBJ2-1; D is uncertain. The CDR3 covers 12 residues. V was trimmed by 1 base and J by 12 bases, leaving 13 bases between them. Germline assignment: CDR1 GTSNPN and CDR2 SVGIG (reference sequence). DNA for the CDR3: TGTGCCTGGAGTGGTCCTCGGAACTTGCAGTTCTTC. It specifies CAWSGPRNLQFF.

The chain recombines TRBV9 with TRBJ2-7, with 11 bases fitting TRBD1. V trimming: 4 bases; J trimming: 7 bases; junction bases outside the gene matches: 10. This CDR3 comprises 15 residues. The germline gives CDR1 SGDLS, CDR2 YYNGEE. The CDR3 sequence is CASSTGTGGGREQYF. The CDR3 DNA sequence: TGTGCCAGCAGCACCGGGACAGGGGGAGGTAGGGAGCAGTACTTC.

This clonotype was seen many times. As DNA, the CDR3 is TGCAGTGCTAGGGACAGGGGAGTCAATGAGCAGTTCTTC. Protein: CSARDRGVNEQFF. This rearrangement joins TRBV20-1 to TRBJ2-1, with 9 bases identical to TRBD1. The CDR3 consists of 13 residues. The V and J ends lost 3 bases and 6 bases, in that order; junction bases with no gene match: 3. Germline CDR1 DFQATT, CDR2 SNEGSKA (reference sequence).

This chain joins TRBV19 and TRBJ1-2; D call uncertain. The V gene lost 0 bases and the J gene lost 4 bases, with 3 bases spanning the gap. The CDR3 is made up of 12 amino acids. Germline V gene lookup returns CDR1 LNHDA and CDR2 SQIVND (reference sequence). CDR3 in amino acids: CASSIDSYGYTF. CDR3 coding DNA: TGTGCCAGTAGTATAGACAGCTATGGCTACACCTTC.

This clonotype was counted at least ten times. The chain joins TRBV6-6 to TRBJ2-3; D might be TRBD2 (5 bases). Germline values: CDR1 MNHNY, CDR2 SVGAGI (reference sequence). V gave up 4 bases and J gave up 2 bases, with 7 bases separating them. This CDR3 spans 13 amino acids. CDR3: CASSLDSTDTQYF. CDR3 nucleotide sequence: TGTGCCAGCAGTTTGGACTCCACAGATACGCAGTATTTT.

In its sample, this clonotype was seen many times. The rearrangement links TRBV28 to TRBJ2-3, with 7 bases that match TRBD2. With 5 bases clipped from V and 2 bases from J, the junction kept 7 bases outside the gene matches. CDR3 length: 15 amino acids. Germline-derived CDR1 and CDR2 are MDHEN and SYDVKM. CDR3 amino acids: CASSGEGLDTDTQYF. The CDR3 DNA sequence: TGTGCCAGCAGTGGGGAGGGACTCGACACAGATACGCAGTATTTT.

This clonotype was detected ten times or more. The chain is built from TRBV20-1 and TRBJ2-7, with D uncertain. The CDR3 is 13 residues long. Germline values: CDR1 DFQATT, CDR2 SNEGSKA (reference sequence). V was pared by 3 bases and J by 3 bases, with 12 bases between. The CDR3 DNA reads as TGCAGTGCTAGCTTAAGTCCAGGCTACGAGCAGTACTTC. This sequence encodes CSASLSPGYEQYF.

The chain employs TRBV4-2 and TRBJ2-3; 8 positions match TRBD2. Germline CDR1 is LGHNA and CDR2 is YNFKEQ. CDR3 length: 14 residues. The junction had 6 bases not matched to a gene; V was cut back by 8 bases and J by 2 bases. The CDR3 coding sequence is TGTGCCAGCCGACCGGGGGGGCACACAGATACGCAGTATTTT. It yields the protein CASRPGGHTDTQYF.

This clonotype was seen ten or more times. The chain employs TRBV6-2 or TRBV6-3 and TRBJ2-1, with D possibly TRBD2 on 6 matching bases. Germline V CDR1 and CDR2: MNHEY, SVGEGT. V lost 3 bases and J lost 10, with 16 bases in between. CDR3 size: 14 residues. CDR3 sequence: CASSYWDLSREQFF. DNA for the CDR3: TGTGCCAGCAGTTATTGGGACTTGAGCAGGGAGCAGTTCTTC.

The rearrangement joins TRBV25-1 to TRBJ2-7; TRBD2 matches at 11 bases. The CDR3 is made up of 14 amino acids. J was trimmed by 5 bases and V by 5 bases; bases with no gene match: 5. The germline CDR1 and CDR2 sequences are MGHDK and SYGVNS. The CDR3 bases are TGTGCCAGCAGTCCGACTAGCGGGGACCACGAGCAGTACTTC. It specifies CASSPTSGDHEQYF.

The gene calls are TRBV5-4 and TRBJ2-2; D possibly corresponds to TRBD2 (5 bases). V lost 9 bases to trimming and J lost 0 bases, with 15 bases between them. The CDR3 is 15 residues long. Germline V gives CDR1 SGHNT, CDR2 YYREEE (reference sequence). CDR3 amino acids: CATTPGFANTGELFF. CDR3 sequence (DNA): TGTGCCACCACCCCGGGATTCGCGAACACCGGGGAGCTGTTTTTT.

This clonotype was detected many times. The gene calls are TRBV4-3 and TRBJ2-1; D possibly corresponds to TRBD1 (6 bases). The V end lost 4 bases, the J end lost 5 bases, and 18 bases lay between the germline ends. Germline CDR1 and CDR2: LGHNA and YSLEER. This CDR3 has 16 amino acids. CDR3 DNA sequence: TGCGCCAGCAGCCGCTTGGGGGCGCTCCCCGACAATGAGCAGTTCTTC. Translation gives CASSRLGALPDNEQFF.